This T cell receptor beta chain was profiled in a study of blood T cell repertoires in COVID-19. Overall study context: Researchers got acute and convalescent COVID-19 samples from the United States, Italy and Spain.

Repertoires were generated with immunoSEQ multiplex PCR, while TCRdb's copy carries only in-frame clones and drops some. This table has about 62,000 clones, approximately 73% appearing once. J was trimmed by 6 bases and V by 6 bases; bases with no gene match: 19. The CDR3 extends over 18 amino acids. CDR1 and CDR2 from the germline V gene are MNHEY and SVGEGT. This TCR was recovered from a woman aged 50 to 60 with active or convalescent COVID-19. The sequenced sample was peripheral blood. The chain recombines TRBV6-2 or TRBV6-3 with TRBJ2-2, with 7 bases aligning to TRBD1. The CDR3: CASSSRAWRQGRAGELFF. In DNA form, the CDR3 reads TGTGCCAGCAGCTCCCGGGCGTGGAGACAGGGTCGCGCCGGGGAGCTGTTTTTT.